This T cell receptor (beta chain) originates from a study of T cells after yellow fever vaccination. Looking at the study overall: Libraries from low-cell-number fractions were prepared with the SMART-Seq v4 Ultra Low Input RNA kit. General study points: Abundant bulk-derived clonotypes could contaminate FACS-sorted repertoires.

The 5'RACE template-switching step produced TCR cDNA and added a universal primer site and UMIs. In TCRdb, the 5' RACE reads were re-called with MiXCR into one record per CDR3 protein. This table holds about 340,000 distinct CDR3 sequences, approximately 9% found once. This clonotype was seen repeatedly, ten times or more. Antigen unknown. This TCR derives from a man between 18 and 29 years old who received the YFV17D yellow fever vaccine. This specimen was PBMCs, taken on the day of the first yellow fever vaccination.

CDR3 sequence reads: CSARSGGRRDTEAFF. Written as DNA, the CDR3 is TGCAGTGCTAGATCGGGGGGAAGACGGGACACTGAAGCTTTCTTT. The chain carries TRBV20-1 and TRBJ1-1; possible D gene TRBD1, 5 bases. The CDR3 is made up of 15 amino acids. The V gene lost 2 bases and the J gene lost 3 bases, with 16 bases spanning the gap. Per germline, CDR1 DFQATT and CDR2 SNEGSKA (reference sequence).